The clone carrying this T cell receptor beta chain was detected only a few times. Its specificity is unknown. The sample is drawn from a study of beta chain features in type 1 diabetes. Trimming took 8 bases from V and 4 from J, leaving 14 bases between them. The germline CDR1 and CDR2 sequences are ENHRY and SYGVKD. The CDR3 consists of 13 residues. Sorting with CD45RO/CCR7/CD25/CD127/CD95/CD27 yielded naive, central memory, regulatory and stem-like memory CD4+ cells. As every portion of the isolated RNA was reverse transcribed, the sequencing read expressed TCRB transcripts. Read counts averaged roughly 3.7 million for samples of naive, central memory and regulatory T cells. The protocol was immunoSEQ multiplex PCR, while the TCRdb copy is restricted to in-frame clones and leaves out a portion. The sample records tens of thousands of clones, 52% being singletons. Study-wide results and limits: Type 1 diabetes patients showed a moderate but significant shortening of TCRB CDR3s in all four CD4+ subsets.

This chain joins TRBV10-3 and TRBJ1-1, with a weak D call TRBD1 (5 bases). This TCR derives from a woman aged 40 to 55 with type 1 diabetes. The specimen sequenced was Tregs from blood. CDR3 in DNA: TGTGCCATCGGAGGCCTGGGGGGCACTGAAGCTTTCTTT. This translates into CAIGGLGGTEAFF.